This passage covers 21 T cell receptor beta chains from one sample sequenced in a study of blood T cell repertoires in COVID-19. Some clones are missing from TCRdb's copy, which holds only in-frame ones; the method was immunoSEQ multiplex PCR. The sample carries tens of thousands of clones, roughly 78% recorded once. The source material was peripheral blood. These TCRs come from a woman aged 80 or older with acute or convalescent COVID-19.

The chain employs TRBV19 and TRBJ2-1; the D gene is possibly TRBD2 (5 bases). The CDR3 length is 14 residues. Germline values: CDR1 LNHDA, CDR2 SQIVND (reference sequence). V lost 7 bases and J lost 1, with 11 bases in between. Written as DNA, the CDR3 is TGTGCCAGTAACCGCCGGGGATCCTACAATGAGCAGTTCTTC. This translates into CASNRRGSYNEQFF. Based on the CDR3 plus reference TRBV19 and TRBJ2-1, the full variable domain is DGGITQSPKYLFRKEGQNVTLSCEQNLNHDAMYWYRQDPGQGLRLIYYSQIVNDFQKGDIAEGYSVSREKKESFPLTVTSAQKNPTAFYLCASNRRGSYNEQFFGPGTRLTVL.

This clone has only a few counts. The V call is TRBV11-2, the J call TRBJ2-1; D not certain. V was pared by 1 base and J by 1 base, with 8 bases between. Looked up from germline, CDR1 is SGHAT and CDR2 is FQNNGV. The CDR3 sequence is 15 residues long. CDR3 residues: CASSLALRSYNEQFF. CDR3 bases: TGTGCCAGCAGCTTAGCGTTACGGTCCTACAATGAGCAGTTCTTC.

The chain carries TRBV29-1 and TRBJ1-3, with 8 bases identical to TRBD1. Germline trimming cut 4 bases from V and 0 bases from J; bases unmatched to any gene: 2. Germline assignment: CDR1 SQVTM and CDR2 ANQGSEA. This CDR3 is 14 amino acids long. CDR3 nucleotide sequence: TGCAGCGTTGGGACAGGGTTCTCTGGAAACACCATATATTTT. It encodes CSVGTGFSGNTIYF. Full variable domain (outside the CDR3, taken from reference TRBV29-1 and TRBJ1-3): SAVISQKPSRDICQRGTSLTIQCQVDSQVTMMFWYRQQPGQSLTLIATANQGSEATYESGFVIDKFPISRPNLTFSTLTVSNMSPEDSSIYLCSVGTGFSGNTIYFGEGSWLTVV.

V is TRBV5-1 and J is TRBJ2-2; D is possibly TRBD1 (7 bases). Germline CDR1 and CDR2: SGHRS and YFSETQ. CDR3 size: 15 residues. Deletions cut 1 base from V and 6 bases from J, with 13 bases between. The CDR3: CASSLTGDFAGELFF. In DNA form, the CDR3 reads TGCGCCAGCAGCTTGACAGGGGACTTCGCCGGGGAGCTGTTTTTT.

This rearrangement joins TRBV21-1 to TRBJ2-1; TRBD2, as called in the table, went unchecked against the DNA. TRBV21-1 is listed as a pseudogene. This CDR3 spans 12 amino acids. CDR3 protein: CASGRLENEQFF. DNA of the CDR3: TGTGCCAGCGGTAGACTGGAGAATGAGCAGTTCTTC.

The rearrangement uses TRBV30 and TRBJ1-3; D gene unclear. CDR3 size: 13 residues. Per germline, CDR1 GTSNPN and CDR2 SVGIG (reference sequence). Trimming took 1 base from V and 1 from J, leaving 5 bases between them. The CDR3 protein is CAWSGLSGNTIYF. As DNA, the CDR3 is TGTGCCTGGAGTGGTCTATCTGGAAACACCATATATTTT.

The J gene is TRBJ2-3, the V gene TRBV7-2; 12 positions agree with TRBD2. Trimming at V came to 5 bases and at J to 7 bases, leaving 7 bases not matched to a gene. The CDR3 runs 15 residues. In germline, CDR1 is SGHTA, CDR2 FQGNSA. The CDR3 protein is CASSKGLAGFHTQYF. The DNA of the CDR3 is TGTGCCAGCAGCAAAGGACTAGCGGGATTTCATACGCAGTATTTT.

The chain carries TRBV19 and TRBJ1-2, with 7 bases fitting TRBD1. The CDR3 is 14 amino acids. The V segment lost 7 bases and the J segment 4 bases; nucleotides outside the gene matches: 9. Germline lookup yields CDR1 LNHDA and CDR2 SQIVND (reference sequence). Written as DNA, the CDR3 is TGTGCCAGTATGGGGACAGCGAGGATCTATGGCTACACCTTC. Amino acid sequence: CASMGTARIYGYTF.

The chain joins TRBV5-5 to TRBJ2-2; 15 positions match TRBD2. From germline, CDR1 is SGHKS and CDR2 YYEKEE (reference sequence). There are 16 residues in the CDR3. V was clipped by 4 bases and J by 16 bases; unmatched bases: 14. In DNA, the CDR3 is TGTGCCAGCAGCCTTTTAGGACTAGCGGGGGGGCTGGGGCCGTTTTTT. Amino acid sequence: CASSLLGLAGGLGPFF.

This clone was seen just once. The chain combines TRBV7-7 with TRBJ2-5; D gene uncertain. CDR1 and CDR2 from the germline V gene are SSHAT and FNYEAQ (reference sequence). The CDR3 totals 13 residues. V was pared by 6 bases and J by 7 bases, with 15 bases between. CDR3 DNA: TGTGCCAGCAGTTCCGCTGGGCTTGGGACCCAGTACTTC. It codes for CASSSAGLGTQYF.

This sequence joins TRBV18 and TRBJ1-1; TRBD1 matches 7 bases. With V trimmed by 3 bases and J by 6 bases, 7 bases remained unmatched. This CDR3 is built from 14 residues. CDR1 is KGHSH, CDR2 LQKENI, per germline. As DNA, the CDR3 is TGTGCCAGCTCACCCGACAGGGAGAAATCTGAAGCTTTCTTT. Its protein is CASSPDREKSEAFF.

The V and J genes are TRBV30 and TRBJ2-1, with a weak D call TRBD2 (7 bases). This CDR3 contains 13 residues. The germline V gene encodes CDR1 GTSNPN and CDR2 SVGIG (reference sequence). Trimming stripped 5 bases from V and 4 bases from J, with 12 bases between. DNA for the CDR3: TGTGCCTGGCGGCGGGGGCAATACAATGAGCAGTTCTTC. Translation: CAWRRGQYNEQFF.

This sequence joins TRBV7-2 and TRBJ2-5; 7 bases fit TRBD2. The CDR3 is 12 residues long. The V gene end was trimmed by 1 base and the J gene end by 7 bases; junction bases not matched to a gene: 0. The germline CDR1 and CDR2 sequences are SGHTA and FQGNSA. The DNA for the CDR3 is TGTGCCAGCAGCTTAGAGCGGGGGACCCAGTACTTC. Protein: CASSLERGTQYF.

The CDR3 loop is CASSQISGGNQPQHF. The CDR3 region has the DNA TGTGCCAGCAGCCAAATTAGCGGGGGAAATCAGCCCCAGCATTTT. The rearrangement links TRBV4-2 to TRBJ1-5; possible D gene TRBD1, 5 bases. With 2 bases removed from V and 4 bases from J, the gap between germline ends came to 12 bases. Germline lookup yields CDR1 LGHNA and CDR2 YNFKEQ. The CDR3 is made up of 15 amino acids.

The J gene is TRBJ2-7, the V gene TRBV7-6; perhaps TRBD2 as D (5 bases). CDR1 is SGHVS and CDR2 is FNYEAQ in the germline V gene. Trimming took 0 bases from V and 0 from J, leaving 9 bases between them. There are 15 residues in the CDR3. The CDR3 spells CASSLAGAFSYEQYF. CDR3 nucleotide sequence: TGTGCCAGCAGCTTAGCGGGAGCCTTCTCCTACGAGCAGTACTTC.

Points on this clone: Other DNA variants within this sample encode the same CDR3. This CDR3 is CASSEPGQGTYEQYF. DNA of the CDR3: TGTGCCAGCAGTGAACCGGGACAGGGGACCTACGAGCAGTACTTC. The chain combines TRBV6-1 with TRBJ2-7, with 10 positions matching TRBD1. Germline-derived CDR1 and CDR2 are MNHNS and SASEGT. The CDR3 length is 15 residues. V shed 2 bases and J 2 bases; nucleotides not matched to a gene: 3.

A note on this clone: Other nucleotide sequences in the sample specify the same CDR3. This chain uses TRBV6-5 with TRBJ2-7, with D possibly being TRBD1 (6 bases). V was trimmed by 2 bases and J by 2 bases, leaving 10 bases between them. The CDR3 sequence is 14 residues long. Germline V gene lookup returns CDR1 MNHEY and CDR2 SVGAGI. The CDR3 DNA sequence: TGTGCCAGCAGTTACACGGCAGGGGCCTACGAGCAGTACTTC. Encoded protein: CASSYTAGAYEQYF.

The chain employs TRBV19 and TRBJ2-4; 8 bases are shared with TRBD1. Germline V gene data show CDR1 as LNHDA and CDR2 as SQIVND (reference sequence). With V trimmed by 6 bases and J by 8 bases, 6 bases remained unmatched. CDR3 length: 13 residues. CDR3 nucleotide sequence: TGTGCCAGTAGCCAGACAGGGGTGGACATTCAGTACTTC. Its translation is CASSQTGVDIQYF.

This clone was observed once. The J gene is TRBJ2-4, the V gene TRBV18; 9 bases align to TRBD1. J lost 2 bases, V lost 2 bases, and 10 bases had no gene match. This CDR3 has 18 residues. From germline, CDR1 is KGHSH and CDR2 LQKENI. CDR3 protein: CASSPREQGAMTKNIQYF. CDR3 in DNA: TGTGCCAGCTCACCAAGAGAACAGGGGGCTATGACCAAAAACATTCAGTACTTC.

V usage is TRBV2 and J usage is TRBJ1-2; 8 bases are shared with TRBD1. Germline lookup yields CDR1 SNHLY and CDR2 FYNNEI. CDR3 length: 15 amino acids. Unmatched junction bases numbered 8, after V lost 4 bases and J lost 4 bases. The CDR3 reads CASSANRDRRYGYTF. For the CDR3, the DNA is TGTGCCAGCAGTGCAAACCGGGACAGGCGCTATGGCTACACCTTC.

This rearrangement joins TRBV9 to TRBJ2-1; possible D gene TRBD1, 6 bases. The V gene's germline CDR1 is SGDLS and CDR2 YYNGEE. This CDR3 has 15 amino acids. Trimming pared 0 bases from V and 3 bases from J, leaving 10 bases between. This CDR3 is CASSVEGGYYNEQFF. For the CDR3, the DNA is TGTGCCAGCAGCGTAGAAGGGGGTTACTACAATGAGCAGTTCTTC.